A single T cell receptor beta chain is shown here with its context. What it binds is unknown. This sample was included in a study of T cell responses to AZD1222 COVID-19 vaccine. The study, taken as a whole, reports: It was only after the peak T cell response that any repertoires were sampled.

Trimming removed 4 bases from V and 1 base from J; junction bases left unmatched: 3. CDR1 is SGHRS and CDR2 is YFSETQ in the germline V gene. The CDR3 runs 15 residues. The method was immunoSEQ multiplex PCR; TCRdb's version includes in-frame clones alone and lacks a portion of them. The sample has 100,000 to 150,000 clones; 94% are singletons. The material sequenced was peripheral blood, taken on day 0 of AZD1222 vaccination. This sequence was found in an adult in good health. The chain carries TRBV5-1 and TRBJ2-3; 10 bases are a match to TRBD2. The CDR3 DNA reads as TGCGCCAGCAGCCGAGGGACTAGCGGCACAGATACGCAGTATTTT. Its translation is CASSRGTSGTDTQYF.